The rows below give T cell receptor beta chains drawn from one sample of a study of response to subunit inactivated influenza vaccine. TCRdb processed the RT-PCR reads anew with MiXCR; each CDR3 protein has one entry. The data contain roughly 650,000 distinct CDR3 sequences, 14% of them singletons. Sequencing used PBMCs from blood, obtained 14 days before vaccination. The receptor set was obtained from a man in his fifties who received an inactivated influenza vaccine. Both conserved end residues are part of each CDR3. Fields, in order: CDR3 protein, CDR3 DNA, J gene, V gene, clone size, D gene. The D gene is left open where the match is weak. Some rows have no size entry. The others give once, few or many, or a class for an expanded clone.

CDR3aa: CASSLRQGLAEQYF; CDR3nt: TGTGCCAGCAGTCTTCGACAGGGCCTGGCCGAGCAGTACTTC; j_gene: TRBJ2-7; v_gene: TRBV28; abundance: few; d_gene: TRBD1
CDR3aa: CASSQDGDTPDEQYF; CDR3nt: TGCGCCAGCAGCCAAGATGGGGACACCCCTGACGAGCAGTACTTC; j_gene: TRBJ2-7; v_gene: TRBV4-3; abundance: few; d_gene: NA
CDR3aa: CASSQGGESSYNEQFF; CDR3nt: TGCGCCAGCAGCCAAGGGGGCGAAAGCTCCTACAATGAGCAGTTCTTC; j_gene: TRBJ2-1; v_gene: TRBV5-1; abundance: many; d_gene: TRBD1
CDR3aa: CSVDGDRGYQETQYF; CDR3nt: TGCAGCGTTGATGGCGACAGGGGGTACCAAGAGACCCAGTACTTC; j_gene: TRBJ2-5; v_gene: TRBV29-1; abundance: NA; d_gene: TRBD1
CDR3aa: CAWSVGGPNEKLFF; CDR3nt: TGTGCCTGGAGTGTGGGCGGTCCTAATGAAAAACTGTTTTTT; j_gene: TRBJ1-4; v_gene: TRBV30; abundance: few; d_gene: NA
CDR3aa: CASSQFPGTRAYEQYF; CDR3nt: TGTGCCAGCAGCCAGTTTCCGGGTACCAGGGCCTACGAGCAGTACTTC; j_gene: TRBJ2-7; v_gene: TRBV4-2; abundance: NA; d_gene: NA
CDR3aa: CATLSGANTEAFF; CDR3nt: TGTGCCACCCTGTCAGGGGCGAACACTGAAGCTTTCTTT; j_gene: TRBJ1-1; v_gene: TRBV28; abundance: many; d_gene: NA
CDR3aa: CASSQRVAYGYTF; CDR3nt: TGTGCCAGCAGCCAAAGGGTGGCCTATGGCTACACCTTC; j_gene: TRBJ1-2; v_gene: TRBV3-1; abundance: many; d_gene: NA
CDR3aa: CASSQASGLSSYEQYF; CDR3nt: TGTGCCAGCAGCCAAGCTAGCGGGCTGAGCTCCTACGAGCAGTACTTC; j_gene: TRBJ2-7; v_gene: TRBV4-2; abundance: few; d_gene: TRBD2
CDR3aa: CATSDLSGGPDTQYF; CDR3nt: TGTGCCACCAGTGATTTGAGTGGGGGCCCAGATACGCAGTATTTT; j_gene: TRBJ2-3; v_gene: TRBV24-1; abundance: few; d_gene: NA
CDR3aa: CASSDSKQGGTEAFF; CDR3nt: TGTGCCAGCAGTGACTCGAAACAGGGGGGCACTGAAGCTTTCTTT; j_gene: TRBJ1-1; v_gene: TRBV6-4; abundance: NA; d_gene: TRBD1
CDR3aa: CSVSGLAGAIDNEQFF; CDR3nt: TGCAGCGTGTCCGGACTAGCGGGAGCTATAGACAATGAGCAGTTCTTC; j_gene: TRBJ2-1; v_gene: TRBV29-1; abundance: many; d_gene: TRBD2
CDR3aa: CASRPGTTRGTQYF; CDR3nt: TGTGCCAGCAGACCCGGGACTACCCGTGGGACCCAGTACTTC; j_gene: TRBJ2-5; v_gene: TRBV7-2; abundance: few; d_gene: TRBD2
CDR3aa: CASSSGGGGDTQYF; CDR3nt: TGCGCCAGCAGCAGCGGGGGCGGGGGAGATACGCAGTATTTT; j_gene: TRBJ2-3; v_gene: TRBV5-1; abundance: few; d_gene: TRBD2
CDR3aa: CASSSGQVEKLFF; CDR3nt: TGTGCCAGCAGTTCCGGACAGGTCGAAAAACTGTTTTTT; j_gene: TRBJ1-4; v_gene: TRBV28; abundance: many; d_gene: TRBD1
CDR3aa: CATSRESGGGTGELFF; CDR3nt: TGTGCCACCAGCAGAGAATCGGGTGGTGGCACCGGGGAGCTGTTTTTT; j_gene: TRBJ2-2; v_gene: TRBV15; abundance: many; d_gene: NA
CDR3aa: CASRGGQGPYHEQYF; CDR3nt: TGTGCCAGCAGGGGCGGACAGGGGCCTTACCACGAGCAGTACTTC; j_gene: TRBJ2-7; v_gene: TRBV27; abundance: few; d_gene: TRBD1
CDR3aa: CASSPPGLADTRQYF; CDR3nt: TGTGCCAGCAGTCCACCGGGACTAGCAGATACGAGGCAGTATTTT; j_gene: TRBJ2-3; v_gene: TRBV6-2/TRBV6-3; abundance: NA; d_gene: TRBD2
CDR3aa: CASSRAGTSNEQFF; CDR3nt: TGTGCCAGCAGCCGGGCCGGGACTAGTAATGAGCAGTTCTTC; j_gene: TRBJ2-1; v_gene: TRBV7-3; abundance: many; d_gene: TRBD2
CDR3aa: CAWSRPPRNYEQYF; CDR3nt: TGTGCCTGGAGTCGGCCCCCACGCAACTACGAGCAGTACTTC; j_gene: TRBJ2-7; v_gene: TRBV30; abundance: NA; d_gene: NA
CDR3aa: CASSPKQGIYGYTF; CDR3nt: TGTGCCAGCTCACCCAAACAGGGGATCTATGGCTACACCTTC; j_gene: TRBJ1-2; v_gene: TRBV18; abundance: few; d_gene: TRBD1
CDR3aa: CASSILEGTGFGANVLTF; CDR3nt: TGCGCCAGCAGCATACTCGAAGGCACAGGGTTCGGGGCCAACGTCCTGACTTTC; j_gene: TRBJ2-6; v_gene: TRBV5-1; abundance: NA; d_gene: NA
CDR3aa: CSARRAGTGGESNYGYTF; CDR3nt: TGCAGTGCTAGGAGGGCTGGGACAGGGGGCGAAAGTAACTATGGCTACACCTTC; j_gene: TRBJ1-2; v_gene: TRBV20-1; abundance: NA; d_gene: TRBD1
CDR3aa: CASSQGQVGTYEQYF; CDR3nt: TGCGCCAGCAGCCAAGGACAGGTTGGGACCTACGAGCAGTACTTC; j_gene: TRBJ2-7; v_gene: TRBV4-3; abundance: NA; d_gene: NA
CDR3aa: CACRDWRFEQFF; CDR3nt: TGTGCCTGCCGGGACTGGCGTTTCGAGCAGTTCTTC; j_gene: TRBJ2-1; v_gene: TRBV30; abundance: NA; d_gene: NA
CDR3aa: CASSGQGVTYNEQFF; CDR3nt: TGTGCCAGCAGTGGTCAGGGGGTGACCTACAATGAGCAGTTCTTC; j_gene: TRBJ2-1; v_gene: TRBV2; abundance: NA; d_gene: TRBD1
CDR3aa: CSVEDQDRGLTDTQYF; CDR3nt: TGCAGCGTTGAAGATCAGGACAGGGGACTTACAGATACGCAGTATTTT; j_gene: TRBJ2-3; v_gene: TRBV29-1; abundance: many; d_gene: TRBD1
CDR3aa: CASSVGPAGGGHEQYF; CDR3nt: TGTGCCAGCAGCGTAGGACCGGCGGGAGGGGGCCACGAGCAGTACTTC; j_gene: TRBJ2-7; v_gene: TRBV9; abundance: few; d_gene: TRBD2
CDR3aa: CSAPPTDTDTQYF; CDR3nt: TGCAGTGCTCCTCCGACCGACACAGATACGCAGTATTTT; j_gene: TRBJ2-3; v_gene: TRBV20-1; abundance: few; d_gene: NA
CDR3aa: CASSLMGDHTYEQFF; CDR3nt: TGTGCCAGCAGCTTAATGGGAGACCACACCTATGAGCAGTTCTTC; j_gene: TRBJ2-1; v_gene: TRBV7-9; abundance: many; d_gene: NA
CDR3aa: CSARYPGETQYF; CDR3nt: TGCAGTGCTAGGTACCCCGGGGAGACCCAGTACTTC; j_gene: TRBJ2-5; v_gene: TRBV20-1; abundance: NA; d_gene: NA
CDR3aa: CASSPPQTEAFF; CDR3nt: TGTGCCAGCAGCCCCCCACAGACTGAAGCTTTCTTT; j_gene: TRBJ1-1; v_gene: TRBV7-9; abundance: many; d_gene: NA
CDR3aa: CASSFSAGGTLSYNEQFF; CDR3nt: TGTGCCAGCAGCTTTTCCGCGGGGGGGACACTCTCCTACAATGAGCAGTTCTTC; j_gene: TRBJ2-1; v_gene: TRBV7-8; abundance: NA; d_gene: TRBD2
CDR3aa: CSVVFVDYPETQYF; CDR3nt: TGCAGCGTTGTTTTTGTAGACTATCCAGAGACCCAGTACTTC; j_gene: TRBJ2-5; v_gene: TRBV29-1; abundance: few; d_gene: NA
CDR3aa: CASSFKGPDTQYF; CDR3nt: TGTGCCAGCAGCTTTAAAGGCCCAGATACGCAGTATTTT; j_gene: TRBJ2-3; v_gene: TRBV7-9; abundance: many; d_gene: NA
CDR3aa: CASSDGRSAGYTF; CDR3nt: TGTGCCAGCAGTGACGGCAGGTCCGCGGGCTACACCTTC; j_gene: TRBJ1-2; v_gene: TRBV2; abundance: NA; d_gene: NA
CDR3aa: CSAEGAVYEQYF; CDR3nt: TGCAGTGCCGAGGGGGCCGTTTACGAGCAGTACTTC; j_gene: TRBJ2-7; v_gene: TRBV20-1; abundance: few; d_gene: TRBD1
CDR3aa: CASSPFSGSVSYNEQFF; CDR3nt: TGCGCCAGCAGCCCCTTTAGCGGGAGTGTTTCCTACAATGAGCAGTTCTTC; j_gene: TRBJ2-1; v_gene: TRBV4-1; abundance: few; d_gene: TRBD2
CDR3aa: CASRLAGERNTGELFF; CDR3nt: TGTGCCAGCAGACTAGCGGGAGAAAGGAACACCGGGGAGCTGTTTTTT; j_gene: TRBJ2-2; v_gene: TRBV11-2; abundance: few; d_gene: TRBD2
CDR3aa: CASSLLSNQETQYF; CDR3nt: TGTGCCAGCAGTTTACTCTCCAACCAAGAGACCCAGTACTTC; j_gene: TRBJ2-5; v_gene: TRBV12-3/TRBV12-4; abundance: few; d_gene: NA
CDR3aa: CASTIWMEETQYF; CDR3nt: TGTGCCAGCACCATATGGATGGAAGAGACCCAGTACTTC; j_gene: TRBJ2-5; v_gene: TRBV7-8; abundance: many; d_gene: NA
CDR3aa: CSASLTRHNEQFF; CDR3nt: TGCAGTGCTAGCCTGACTAGACACAATGAGCAGTTCTTC; j_gene: TRBJ2-1; v_gene: TRBV20-1; abundance: NA; d_gene: NA
CDR3aa: CASSFGGPGMALHF; CDR3nt: TGTGCCAGCAGTTTTGGCGGTCCAGGGATGGCCCTCCACTTT; j_gene: TRBJ1-6; v_gene: TRBV12-3/TRBV12-4; abundance: few; d_gene: NA
CDR3aa: CASSQAFSGAYTGELFF; CDR3nt: TGTGCCAGCAGCCAAGCTTTCTCAGGGGCCTACACCGGGGAGCTGTTTTTT; j_gene: TRBJ2-2; v_gene: TRBV4-2; abundance: NA; d_gene: NA
CDR3aa: CASREGTLSDTEAFF; CDR3nt: TGTGCCAGCAGAGAGGGGACATTGTCGGACACTGAAGCTTTCTTT; j_gene: TRBJ1-1; v_gene: TRBV6-2/TRBV6-3; abundance: few; d_gene: NA
CDR3aa: CSASNGDSQPQHF; CDR3nt: TGCAGTGCTAGCAACGGGGATAGCCAGCCCCAGCATTTT; j_gene: TRBJ1-5; v_gene: TRBV20-1; abundance: NA; d_gene: NA
CDR3aa: CATSRENQPQHF; CDR3nt: TGTGCCACCAGCAGAGAGAATCAGCCCCAGCATTTT; j_gene: TRBJ1-5; v_gene: TRBV15; abundance: many; d_gene: NA
CDR3aa: CASSLVSSGSYNEQFF; CDR3nt: TGTGCCAGCAGCTTGGTGTCTAGCGGGAGTTACAATGAGCAGTTCTTC; j_gene: TRBJ2-1; v_gene: TRBV5-6; abundance: many; d_gene: TRBD2
CDR3aa: CASSPGQGRGYGYTF; CDR3nt: TGTGCCAGCAGCCCCGGACAGGGAAGAGGCTATGGCTACACCTTC; j_gene: TRBJ1-2; v_gene: TRBV7-2; abundance: NA; d_gene: TRBD1
CDR3aa: CASNRGQGAFAEQFF; CDR3nt: TGTGCCAGCAACCGGGGACAGGGGGCTTTCGCTGAGCAGTTCTTC; j_gene: TRBJ2-1; v_gene: TRBV28; abundance: NA; d_gene: TRBD1
CDR3aa: CASSKAGRGVTDTQYF; CDR3nt: TGTGCCAGCAGCAAAGCCGGGCGGGGAGTCACAGATACGCAGTATTTT; j_gene: TRBJ2-3; v_gene: TRBV7-2; abundance: few; d_gene: NA
CDR3aa: CASSGGEGPQHF; CDR3nt: TGTGCCAGCAGCGGCGGGGAAGGGCCCCAGCATTTT; j_gene: TRBJ1-5; v_gene: TRBV9; abundance: NA; d_gene: NA
CDR3aa: CSAPKRGGDEQFF; CDR3nt: TGCAGTGCCCCAAAGCGGGGGGGCGATGAGCAGTTCTTC; j_gene: TRBJ2-1; v_gene: TRBV20-1; abundance: NA; d_gene: TRBD2
CDR3aa: CASSLLAGGRSEQFF; CDR3nt: TGTGCCAGCAGCTTACTAGCGGGGGGGCGGAGTGAGCAGTTCTTC; j_gene: TRBJ2-1; v_gene: TRBV7-2; abundance: many; d_gene: TRBD2
CDR3aa: CAWTSGGPDTQYF; CDR3nt: TGTGCCTGGACTAGCGGGGGTCCAGATACGCAGTATTTT; j_gene: TRBJ2-3; v_gene: TRBV30; abundance: NA; d_gene: TRBD2
CDR3aa: CASSVGLAGPTGELFF; CDR3nt: TGTGCCAGCAGCGTGGGACTAGCGGGGCCCACCGGGGAGCTGTTTTTT; j_gene: TRBJ2-2; v_gene: TRBV7-9; abundance: NA; d_gene: TRBD2
CDR3aa: CSARVGEFNSPLHF; CDR3nt: TGCAGTGCTAGAGTTGGGGAGTTCAATTCACCCCTCCACTTT; j_gene: TRBJ1-6; v_gene: TRBV20-1; abundance: few; d_gene: NA
CDR3aa: CASRTQGQQETQYF; CDR3nt: TGTGCCAGCAGAACACAGGGTCAGCAAGAGACCCAGTACTTC; j_gene: TRBJ2-5; v_gene: TRBV28; abundance: few; d_gene: NA